The subject of this entry is one T cell receptor (beta chain). As yet, its antigen is unknown. The sample comes from a study of cytomegalovirus exposure and HLA in healthy donors. Germline loops: CDR1 LGHNT, CDR2 FRNRAP. CDR3 length equals 16 residues. With 5 bases clipped from V and 3 bases from J, the junction kept 13 bases outside the gene matches. Study observations and caveats: For presence/absence analyses, sequencing depth was assumed to be roughly uniform across donors. Immune exposure information comprised only CMV serostatus.

Primers for the PCR totalled 60 Vbeta and 13 Jbeta. TCRdb's copy holds only in-frame clones and misses some; the assay was immunoSEQ multiplex PCR. The top ten clones hold about 1.9% of a sample with around 170,000 clones, around 80% of them seen once. The chain couples TRBV12-5 to TRBJ2-7; 7 nucleotides match TRBD2. Sequenced material: PBMCs. The TCR originated in a woman in her thirties in good health and CMV-seronegative. The CDR3 nucleotides read TGTGCTAGTGGTCCCTGGGGAGGGTTCCGTTTCTACGAGCAGTACTTC. Encoded protein: CASGPWGGFRFYEQYF.